These 27 T cell receptor beta chains were sequenced from one sample in a study of beta chain features in type 1 diabetes. General study findings and limits: Type 1 diabetes patients had TCRB CDR3s that were shorter (moderately but significantly so) in all four CD4+ subsets.

The investigators reverse transcribed all of the isolated RNA, so they sequenced expressed TCRB transcripts. The data were produced by immunoSEQ multiplex PCR, yet TCRdb's version contains in-frame clones alone and is incomplete. The data show 85,000 to 110,000 clones, 25% to 35% seen once. No antigen is known for these receptors. The sample comprised central memory CD4+ T cells from blood. These receptors all stem from a woman in her late teens or twenties with type 1 diabetes.

This chain joins TRBV28 and TRBJ1-2; D gene unclear. Germline V gene data show CDR1 as MDHEN and CDR2 as SYDVKM. This CDR3 has 13 residues. Trimming shortened V by 10 bases and J by 4 bases, and 16 bases separated the two germline ends. The CDR3 reads CAIDPGVSYGYTF. Written as DNA, the CDR3 is TGTGCCATCGACCCCGGGGTTTCCTATGGCTACACCTTC.

The chain links TRBV7-2 to TRBJ2-5; D not resolved. The germline CDR1 and CDR2 sequences are SGHTA and FQGNSA. The CDR3 covers 13 residues. The V gene lost 5 bases and the J gene lost 4 bases, with 11 bases spanning the gap. CDR3 region: CASSPRFSETQYF. The CDR3 nucleotides are TGTGCCAGCAGCCCCAGGTTTTCAGAGACCCAGTACTTC.

This clone was seen only a few times. This rearrangement joins TRBV29-1 to TRBJ2-1; maybe TRBD2 (5 bases). Germline V gene sequence: CDR1 SQVTM, CDR2 ANQGSEA. V was cut by 3 bases and J by 1 base, with 10 bases left in between. CDR3 length equals 14 residues. CDR3 sequence reads: CSVDFSGSYNEQFF. CDR3 bases: TGCAGCGTTGATTTCAGCGGTTCCTACAATGAGCAGTTCTTC.

This clone was picked up a small number of times. The J gene is TRBJ2-3, the V gene TRBV4-2, with 7 nucleotides matching TRBD1. Per germline, CDR1 LGHNA and CDR2 YNFKEQ. CDR3 length: 15 amino acids. After removal of 4 bases from V and 2 bases from J, the junction contained 6 bases not matched to a gene. The CDR3 sequence is CASSRQGGYTDTQYF. CDR3 DNA: TGTGCCAGCAGCCGACAGGGTGGATACACAGATACGCAGTATTTT.

The CDR3 sequence: CASSLDINYGYTF. The CDR3 DNA reads as TGTGCCAGCAGCTTGGACATAAACTATGGCTACACCTTC. This chain connects TRBV11-2 to TRBJ1-2, with TRBD1 as a possible D gene (5 bases). The germline CDR1 and CDR2 sequences are SGHAT and FQNNGV. The CDR3 contains 13 residues. V shed 3 bases and J shed 2 bases, with 7 bases lying between them.

The chain couples TRBV6-6 to TRBJ1-5; D is unclear. The germline V and J ends were trimmed by 8 bases and 3 bases, with 17 bases remaining between them. The germline V gene has CDR1 MNHNY and CDR2 SVGAGI (reference sequence). CDR3 length: 15 residues. The chain's CDR3 is CASGLPARSNQPQHF. CDR3 coding DNA: TGTGCCAGCGGGCTCCCAGCCCGGTCCAATCAGCCCCAGCATTTT.

This clone was observed a handful of times. V is TRBV10-2 and J is TRBJ2-3, with a possible D match to TRBD1 (6 bases). Germline assignment: CDR1 WSHSY and CDR2 SAAADI. Trimming pared 6 bases from V and 0 bases from J, leaving 10 bases between. CDR3 length equals 14 residues. The CDR3 is CASRTGLSTDTQYF. The CDR3 nucleotides read TGCGCCAGCAGAACAGGGTTAAGCACAGATACGCAGTATTTT.

This clone occurred a few times. This chain joins TRBV7-2 and TRBJ2-5; perhaps TRBD1 as D (6 bases). V was pared by 1 base and J by 4 bases, with 13 bases between. The CDR3 loop spans 15 amino acids. Germline V gene lookup returns CDR1 SGHTA and CDR2 FQGNSA. The CDR3 spells CASSLGPGAGETQYF. The CDR3 coding sequence is TGTGCCAGCAGCTTAGGTCCAGGGGCCGGAGAGACCCAGTACTTC.

This clone has a handful of counts. This chain connects TRBV7-2 to TRBJ2-5, with D possibly TRBD2 on 6 matching bases. The germline CDR1 and CDR2 sequences are SGHTA and FQGNSA. The CDR3 is made up of 17 amino acids. Trimming took 2 bases from V and 5 from J, leaving 21 bases between them. The CDR3 DNA is TGTGCCAGCAGCTTATCGGCCCCGAGGGCGGGAAGGGAGACCCAGTACTTC. It codes for CASSLSAPRAGRETQYF. The full variable domain, its missing parts supplied by reference TRBV7-2 and TRBJ2-5, is GAGVSQSPSNKVTEKGKDVELRCDPISGHTALYWYRQSLGQGLEFLIYFQGNSAPDKSGLPSDRFSAERTGGSVSTLTIQRTQQEDSAVYLCASSLSAPRAGRETQYFGPGTRLLVL.

The chain recombines TRBV9 with TRBJ2-3; 7 bases are a match to TRBD2. The V gene end was trimmed by 4 bases and the J gene end by 3 bases; junction bases not matched to a gene: 8. CDR3 length: 15 amino acids. Germline CDR1 reads SGDLS; CDR2 reads YYNGEE. CDR3 loop: CASSSPPGGTDTQYF. The CDR3 DNA reads TGTGCCAGCAGCTCCCCCCCGGGGGGAACAGATACGCAGTATTTT.

The chain recombines TRBV19 with TRBJ2-5; 8 nucleotides match TRBD1. The CDR3 totals 14 residues. Losses at the gene ends were 5 bases for V and 5 bases for J; bases not matched to a gene: 7. Germline V lookup: CDR1 LNHDA, CDR2 SQIVND (reference sequence). CDR3 nucleotides: TGTGCCAGTAGTTTGGGACAGGCCAGGGAGACCCAGTACTTC. Translation: CASSLGQARETQYF.

Worth noting for this clone: This same CDR3 is encoded by further DNA sequences in the sample. The gene calls are TRBV4-1 and TRBJ1-4; D may be TRBD1 (6 bases). Trimming cost V 1 base and J 0 bases, with 9 bases left between them. This CDR3 contains 16 residues. Germline V CDR1 and CDR2: MGHRA, YSYEKL. The CDR3 nucleotides are TGCGCCAGCAGCCAAGGGACAGTTGCAACTAATGAAAAACTGTTTTTT. Its protein product is CASSQGTVATNEKLFF.

This chain joins TRBV7-9 and TRBJ2-1; 7 bases map to TRBD2. The CDR3 is 15 amino acids. With 4 bases clipped from V and 9 bases from J, the junction kept 12 bases outside the gene matches. Germline V gives CDR1 SEHNR, CDR2 FQNEAQ (reference sequence). The CDR3 spells CASSSLTRDYREQFF. CDR3 DNA: TGTGCCAGCAGCTCCCTAACACGGGACTATCGTGAGCAGTTCTTC. Full variable domain (remainder filled in from reference TRBV7-9 and TRBJ2-1): DTGVSQNPRHKITKRGQNVTFRCDPISEHNRLYWYRQTLGQGPEFLTYFQNEAQLEKSRLLSDRFSAERPKGSFSTLEIQRTEQGDSAMYLCASSSLTRDYREQFFGPGTRLTVL.

J is TRBJ1-5 and V is TRBV27; TRBD1 agrees at 9 bases. Germline V gene data show CDR1 as MNHEY and CDR2 as SMNVEV (reference sequence). The V and J ends lost 6 bases and 7 bases, in that order; junction bases with no gene match: 7. The CDR3 extends over 14 amino acids. The CDR3 nucleotides are TGTGCCAGCAGACCACAGGGGGCTGGCCAGCCCCAGCATTTT. Its translation: CASRPQGAGQPQHF.

This chain uses TRBV19 with TRBJ2-1, with D possibly TRBD2 on 6 matching bases. The CDR3 runs to 13 residues. Germline CDR1 reads LNHDA; CDR2 reads SQIVND (reference sequence). V was shortened by 9 bases and J by 6 bases, with 15 bases between the two germline ends. The CDR3 DNA reads as TGTGCCAGCTCGGGACTGCTTTTCAATGAGCAGTTCTTC. Translating gives CASSGLLFNEQFF.

This clone has a handful of counts. This chain uses TRBV6-9 with TRBJ2-5; the D gene is possibly TRBD1 (6 bases). Germline CDR1 MNHGY, CDR2 SVAAGI. V gave up 6 bases and J gave up 5 bases, with 28 bases separating them. The length of the CDR3 is 18 residues. The CDR3: CASSYGKERTERRETQYF. The CDR3 DNA sequence: TGTGCCAGCAGCTATGGTAAAGAGAGGACAGAGAGACGTGAGACCCAGTACTTC.

This clone was counted between two and nine times. The chain combines TRBV18 with TRBJ2-1, with D possibly matching TRBD1 (5 bases). With 3 bases removed from V and 5 bases from J, the gap between germline ends came to 14 bases. Germline V gene sequence: CDR1 KGHSH, CDR2 LQKENI. The CDR3 contains 15 residues. The CDR3 coding sequence is TGTGCCAGCTCACCCAGGGCCACAAGCGACAATGAGCAGTTCTTC. Its translation: CASSPRATSDNEQFF.

This clone has just a few counts. V usage is TRBV28 and J usage is TRBJ2-6; 8 bases fit TRBD1. The CDR3 covers 15 residues. V was clipped by 8 bases and J by 2 bases; unmatched bases: 5. Germline V CDR1 and CDR2: MDHEN, SYDVKM. This CDR3 reads CASYQGAAGANVLTF. CDR3 sequence (DNA): TGTGCCAGCTACCAGGGGGCAGCTGGGGCCAACGTCCTGACTTTC.

The V call is TRBV11-1, the J call TRBJ2-5; no firm D call. The germline V and J ends were trimmed by 1 base and 7 bases, with 19 bases remaining between them. Germline CDR1 is SGHAT and CDR2 is FQDESV (reference sequence). The CDR3 is made up of 16 amino acids. Written as DNA, the CDR3 is TGTGCCAGCAGCTTAGGGCTCTCTGCCTCGCTAGGGACCCAGTACTTC. Translated, it gives CASSLGLSASLGTQYF.

The chain couples TRBV11-3 to TRBJ2-1, with 8 nucleotides matching TRBD1. The V and J ends lost 5 bases and 2 bases, in that order; junction bases with no gene match: 2. The CDR3 has 14 residues. Germline loops: CDR1 SGHNT, CDR2 YENEEA. CDR3 DNA sequence: TGTGCCAGCAGCCTGGACAGGGCCTACAATGAGCAGTTCTTC. This sequence encodes CASSLDRAYNEQFF.

This sequence joins TRBV2 and TRBJ1-5, with D possibly matching TRBD1 (6 bases). Deletions cut 7 bases from V and 3 bases from J, with 10 bases between. Germline-derived CDR1 and CDR2 are SNHLY and FYNNEI. This CDR3 is built from 13 residues. The CDR3 sequence is CASKWDINQPQHF. The CDR3 nucleotides are TGTGCCAGCAAGTGGGACATCAATCAGCCCCAGCATTTT.

This clone was seen more than once but under ten times. The rearrangement joins TRBV7-2 to TRBJ2-5; 7 bases match TRBD2. The CDR3 is made up of 14 amino acids. V shed 4 bases and J 5 bases; nucleotides not matched to a gene: 7. Looked up from germline, CDR1 is SGHTA and CDR2 is FQGNSA. The CDR3 coding sequence is TGTGCCAGCAGCTCGGGACTATCGGGTGAGACCCAGTACTTC. This translates into CASSSGLSGETQYF.

In its sample, this clone was seen a few times. The J gene is TRBJ2-2, the V gene TRBV7-3; D is unresolved. This CDR3 spans 12 amino acids. Germline loops: CDR1 SGHTA, CDR2 FQGTGA. V was cut by 2 bases and J by 7 bases, with 5 bases left in between. CDR3 sequence reads: CASSLSGGELFF. The CDR3 nucleotides are TGTGCCAGCAGCTTATCGGGCGGGGAGCTGTTTTTT.

Only a few counts were recorded for this clone. CDR3 loop: CASSSNGGNQPQHF. In nucleotides, the CDR3 is TGTGCCAGCAGCTCTAACGGGGGGAATCAGCCCCAGCATTTT. V and J are TRBV7-2 and TRBJ1-5, with D maybe TRBD1 (5 bases). Trimming took off 4 bases at V and 4 bases at J, with 11 bases between the two ends. CDR1 and CDR2 (germline): SGHTA, FQGNSA. The CDR3 length is 14 residues.

V and J are TRBV18 and TRBJ1-4; no firm D call. This CDR3 spans 15 amino acids. The V gene's germline CDR1 is KGHSH and CDR2 LQKENI. The V end was cut by 0 bases, the J end by 3 bases, with 8 bases between. In DNA, the CDR3 is TGTGCCAGCTCACCACCGGGGAGTGCTAATGAAAAACTGTTTTTT. Residues: CASSPPGSANEKLFF. The whole variable domain, filled in from reference TRBV18 and TRBJ1-4, reads NAGVMQNPRHLVRRRGQEARLRCSPMKGHSHVYWYRQLPEEGLKFMVYLQKENIIDESGMPKERFSAEFPKEGPSILRIQQVVRGDSAAYFCASSPPGSANEKLFFGSGTQLSVL.

This clone was counted a few times. The chain has TRBV15 and TRBJ2-7; 7 nucleotides line up with TRBD1. V lost 3 bases, J lost 0 bases, and 20 bases stayed unmatched. The CDR3 runs to 20 residues. Looked up from germline, CDR1 is LNHNV and CDR2 is YYDKDF (reference sequence). The CDR3 is CATSRLIAQTGDLSSYEQYF. In nucleotides, the CDR3 is TGTGCCACCAGCAGGCTCATCGCGCAAACAGGGGACCTGAGCTCCTACGAGCAGTACTTC.

The gene calls are TRBV9 and TRBJ2-7, with 11 bases matching TRBD2. The CDR3 loop spans 16 amino acids. V lost 2 bases and J lost 3; bases outside the gene matches: 7. Per germline, CDR1 SGDLS and CDR2 YYNGEE. CDR3 sequence: CASSVGTSGFGYEQYF. The DNA for the CDR3 is TGTGCCAGCAGCGTTGGGACTAGCGGTTTTGGCTACGAGCAGTACTTC.